Listed below are T cell receptor beta chains from one sample, sequenced in a study of shared clonotypes between healthy human individuals. TCRdb keeps only in-frame clones here, not all; method: immunoSEQ multiplex PCR. In the table there are about 2 million clones, 95% of which are singletons. Sequencing input: naive CD4+ T cells sorted from blood. The receptors here all came from a man between 18 and 35 years old in good health. CDR3s include the opening cysteine and the closing phenylalanine or tryptophan. The D gene is left open where the match is weak.

d_call j_call v_call cdr3_aa cdr3_nt
- TRBJ2-5 TRBV6-5 CASSYSTGFGGTQYF TGTGCCAGCAGTTACTCGACAGGGTTCGGGGGGACCCAGTACTTC
TRBD1 TRBJ2-7 TRBV12-5 CASAVGSGGRYEQYF TGTGCTAGTGCCGTCGGGTCAGGGGGCCGGTACGAGCAGTACTTC
- TRBJ2-1 TRBV7-2 CASSFGAGNEQFF TGTGCCAGCAGCTTTGGAGCAGGGAATGAGCAGTTCTTC
- TRBJ2-7 TRBV27 CASRRDSNYEQYF TGTGCCAGCAGGCGGGACAGCAACTACGAGCAGTACTTC
- TRBJ2-1 TRBV6-5 CASSKSFKDEQFF TGTGCCAGCAGTAAATCCTTTAAGGATGAGCAGTTCTTC
- TRBJ1-3 TRBV18 CASSPGREENTIYF TGTGCCAGCTCACCAGGGAGGGAAGAAAACACCATATATTTT
- TRBJ2-5 TRBV7-3 CASSLTGTAQETQYF TGTGCCAGCAGCTTAACAGGGACGGCCCAAGAGACCCAGTACTTC
TRBD1 TRBJ2-7 TRBV5-1 CASSQDRPYEQYF TGCGCCAGCAGCCAGGACAGGCCCTACGAGCAGTACTTC
TRBD1 TRBJ1-2 TRBV4-3 CASSQGLTGAGGYTF TGCGCCAGCAGCCAAGGCTTGACAGGGGCGGGTGGCTACACCTTC
- TRBJ2-5 TRBV5-1 CASSHPGLAQRETQYF TGCGCCAGCAGCCACCCTGGGCTAGCGCAAAGAGAGACCCAGTACTTC
TRBD1 TRBJ2-5 TRBV6-1 CASSAGTVGYETQYF TGTGCCAGCAGTGCAGGGACAGTTGGGTACGAGACCCAGTACTTC
- TRBJ2-3 TRBV30 CASRRSSTDTQYF TGTGCCTCCCGCAGGTCTAGCACAGATACGCAGTATTTT
TRBD1 TRBJ2-3 TRBV10-3 CAISEQGAGTDTQYF TGTGCCATCAGTGAACAGGGGGCGGGCACAGATACGCAGTATTTT
TRBD1 TRBJ1-2 TRBV6-1 CASSEGPFRQGASGYTF TGTGCCAGCAGTGAAGGCCCCTTCCGACAGGGGGCGAGTGGCTACACCTTC
TRBD1 TRBJ2-1 TRBV6-1 CASRKGGLSYNEQFF TGTGCCAGCAGAAAAGGGGGCCTCTCCTACAATGAGCAGTTCTTC
- TRBJ2-3 TRBV7-8 CASSPQLLSTDTQYF TGTGCCAGCAGCCCTCAACTACTAAGCACAGATACGCAGTATTTT
- TRBJ1-6 TRBV7-3 CASSLSGGYSNSPLHF TGTGCCAGCAGCTTAAGCGGGGGTTACTCTAATTCACCCCTCCACTTT
- TRBJ2-7 TRBV4-3 CASSQWGPKGSSYEQYF TGCGCCAGCAGCCAGTGGGGGCCTAAGGGGAGCTCCTACGAGCAGTACTTC
- TRBJ1-2 TRBV7-2 CASSLGQGSNYGYTF TGTGCCAGCAGCTTAGGTCAGGGTTCTAACTATGGCTACACCTTC
TRBD2 TRBJ2-7 TRBV11-2 CASSPTPPAGPSYEQYF TGTGCCAGCAGCCCTACCCCGCCAGCGGGACCCTCCTACGAGCAGTACTTC
TRBD1 TRBJ1-5 TRBV6-1 CASSLRDRDGQPQHF TGTGCCAGCAGCCTCCGGGACAGGGATGGTCAGCCCCAGCATTTT
- TRBJ2-5 TRBV5-1 CASSTAGTQETQYF TGCGCCAGCAGCACCGCCGGGACACAAGAGACCCAGTACTTC
- TRBJ2-6 TRBV7-8 CASRLSGANVLTF TGTGCCAGCAGACTCTCTGGGGCCAACGTCCTGACTTTC
- TRBJ2-1 TRBV28 CASSLGNEQFF TGTGCCAGCAGCCTGGGGAATGAGCAGTTCTTC
- TRBJ2-1 TRBV10-3 CAIGSGRSYNEQFF TGTGCCATCGGGTCGGGCCGCTCCTACAATGAGCAGTTCTTC
- TRBJ2-5 TRBV6-1 CASTHRSDQETQYF TGTGCCAGCACCCACCGGTCCGACCAAGAGACCCAGTACTTC